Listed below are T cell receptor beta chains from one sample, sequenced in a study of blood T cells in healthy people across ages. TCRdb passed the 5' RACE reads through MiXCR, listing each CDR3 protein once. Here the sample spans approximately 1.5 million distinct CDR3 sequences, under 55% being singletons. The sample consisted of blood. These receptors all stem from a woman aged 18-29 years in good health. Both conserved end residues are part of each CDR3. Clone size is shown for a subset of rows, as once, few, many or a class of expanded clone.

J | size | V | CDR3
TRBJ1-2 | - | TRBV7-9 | CASSSEEYGYTF
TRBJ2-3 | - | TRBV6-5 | CASRRQATSTDTQYF
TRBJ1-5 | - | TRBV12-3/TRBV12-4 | CASSFSGMQPQHF
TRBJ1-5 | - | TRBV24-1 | CATSEGAGVQPQHF
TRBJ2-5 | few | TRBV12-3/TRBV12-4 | CASSWTSGSVETQYF
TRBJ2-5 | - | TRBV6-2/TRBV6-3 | CASSYSPDAGNEQYF
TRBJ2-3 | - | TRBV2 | CASSATGGSDTQYF
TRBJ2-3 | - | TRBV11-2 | CASSSTSSADTQYF
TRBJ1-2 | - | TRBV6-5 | CASSNPGQGNYGYTF
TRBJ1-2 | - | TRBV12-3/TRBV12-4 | CASSLAESYGYTF
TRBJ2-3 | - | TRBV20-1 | CSAEGQGSDTQYF
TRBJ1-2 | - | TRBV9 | CASSGDRDGTYGYTF
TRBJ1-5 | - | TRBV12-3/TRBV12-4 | CASNLERGNQPQHF
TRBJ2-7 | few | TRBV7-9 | CASSSPRGEAFYEQYF
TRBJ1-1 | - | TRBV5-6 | CASSSPGGSYTEAFF
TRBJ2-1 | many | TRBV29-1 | CSAVLAVEQFF
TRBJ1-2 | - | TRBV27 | CASSPPLTAFYGYTF
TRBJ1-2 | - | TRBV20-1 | CSARDPRGSNYGYTF
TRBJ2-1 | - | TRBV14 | CASSERDWYNEQFF
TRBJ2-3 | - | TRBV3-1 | CAGSQDERTSDTQYF
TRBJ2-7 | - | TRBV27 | CASSSPQGTPYEQYF
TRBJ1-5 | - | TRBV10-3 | CAISDLDGNQPQHF
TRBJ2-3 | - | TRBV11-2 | CASSFGPRLGTQYF
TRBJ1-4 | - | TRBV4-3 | CASSQQSMPGQGSTNEKLFF
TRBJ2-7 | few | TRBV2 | CASSGEGAWHNEQYF
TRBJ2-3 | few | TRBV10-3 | CAIRGTYTDTQYF
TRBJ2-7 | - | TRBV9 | CASSVDPGSPLYEQYF
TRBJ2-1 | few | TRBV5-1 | CDSSLTSGGANEQFF
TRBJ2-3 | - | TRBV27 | CASSFGPFTDTQYF
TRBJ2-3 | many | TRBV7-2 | CASRSGTGLPDTQYF
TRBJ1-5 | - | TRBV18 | CASSPGIGPIPNQPQHF
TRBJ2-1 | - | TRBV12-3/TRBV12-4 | CASSLYRGGVNEQFF
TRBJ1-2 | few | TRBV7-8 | CASSLAGVVYGYTF
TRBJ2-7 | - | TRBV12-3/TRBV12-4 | CASNLGGGNNEQYF
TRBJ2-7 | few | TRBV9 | CASSVDGSGFEQYF
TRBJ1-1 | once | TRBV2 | CASSPPVRVDTEAFF
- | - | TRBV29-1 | CSPLGGTSGRSSYNEQYF
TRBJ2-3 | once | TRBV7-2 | CASSYRDRGRDTQYF
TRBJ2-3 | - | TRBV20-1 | CSDRDGGSIDTQYF
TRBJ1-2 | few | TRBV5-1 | CASSFFGEEYGYTF
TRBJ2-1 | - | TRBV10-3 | CAISESPHTGHEQFF
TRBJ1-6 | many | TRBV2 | CASSDSGSPLHF
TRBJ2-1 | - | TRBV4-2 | CASSQAGGRYNEQFF
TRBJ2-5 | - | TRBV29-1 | CSGRDSYQETQYF
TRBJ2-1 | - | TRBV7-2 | CASSAGPNEQFF
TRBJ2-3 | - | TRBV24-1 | CATRAGDGDTQYF
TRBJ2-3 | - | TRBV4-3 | CASSQDPSGVTDTQYF
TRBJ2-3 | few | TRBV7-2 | CASSFRPGDTQYF
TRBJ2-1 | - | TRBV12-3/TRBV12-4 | CASTLFRGVNNEQFF
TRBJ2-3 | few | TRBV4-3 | CASSQDRVSRKSSTDTQYF
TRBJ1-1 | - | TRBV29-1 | CSVHRGVNTEAFF
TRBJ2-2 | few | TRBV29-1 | CSVRVDTGELFF
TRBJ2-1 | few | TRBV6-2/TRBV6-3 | CASSYRAGPFNEQFF
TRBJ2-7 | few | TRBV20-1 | CSARELRDIFTYEQYF